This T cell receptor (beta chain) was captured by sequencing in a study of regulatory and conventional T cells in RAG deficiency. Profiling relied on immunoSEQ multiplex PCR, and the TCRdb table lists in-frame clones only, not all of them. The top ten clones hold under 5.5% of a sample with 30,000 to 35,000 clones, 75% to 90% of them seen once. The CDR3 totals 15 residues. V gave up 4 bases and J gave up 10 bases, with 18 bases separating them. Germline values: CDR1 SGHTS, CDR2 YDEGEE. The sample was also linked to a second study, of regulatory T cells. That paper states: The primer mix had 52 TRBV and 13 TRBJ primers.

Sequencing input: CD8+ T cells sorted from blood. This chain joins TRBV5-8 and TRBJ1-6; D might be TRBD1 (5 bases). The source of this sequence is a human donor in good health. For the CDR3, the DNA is TGTGCCAGCAGCCCGGACAAATTCCTGGGGTCACCCCTCCACTTT. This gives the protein CASSPDKFLGSPLHF.